The T cell receptor beta chain described here comes from a study of cytomegalovirus exposure and HLA in healthy donors. Study outcomes and limitations: For presence/absence analyses, sequencing depth was assumed to be roughly uniform across donors.

CDR3 size: 14 residues. V was clipped by 2 bases and J by 7 bases, with 14 bases between them. CDR1 is KGHSH, CDR2 LQKENI, per germline. Details on this clone: No antigen is known for it.

13 Jbeta primers and 60 Vbeta primers were used for the PCR. Sequencing used immunoSEQ multiplex PCR; TCRdb keeps in-frame clones, though not all of them. The data contain roughly 250,000 clones, about four fifths of them singletons. Sequenced: PBMCs. The sequence was collected from a girl aged 2 to 10 in good health and CMV-seronegative. The J gene is TRBJ1-2, the V gene TRBV18; D is uncertain. The CDR3 region is CASSPFGLLLGYTF. For the CDR3, the DNA is TGTGCCAGCTCACCATTTGGACTTCTCCTTGGCTACACCTTC.